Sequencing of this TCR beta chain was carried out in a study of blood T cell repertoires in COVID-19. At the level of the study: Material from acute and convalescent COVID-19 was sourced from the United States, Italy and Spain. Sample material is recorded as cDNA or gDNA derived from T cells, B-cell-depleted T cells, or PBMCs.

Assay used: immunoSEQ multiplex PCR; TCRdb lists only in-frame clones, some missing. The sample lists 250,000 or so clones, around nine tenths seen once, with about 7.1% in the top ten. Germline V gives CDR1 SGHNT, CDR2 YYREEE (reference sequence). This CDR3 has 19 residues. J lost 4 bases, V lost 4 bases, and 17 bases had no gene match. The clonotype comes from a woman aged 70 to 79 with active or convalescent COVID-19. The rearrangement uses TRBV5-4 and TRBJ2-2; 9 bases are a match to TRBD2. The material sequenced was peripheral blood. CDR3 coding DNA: TGTGCCAGCAGCCTAAGCCCCTCTAGCGGGGCCGGGGGCACCGGGGAGCTGTTTTTT. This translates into CASSLSPSSGAGGTGELFF.